The clone carrying this T cell receptor beta chain was observed a few times. Antigen: not known. With 10 bases removed from V and 3 bases from J, the gap between germline ends came to 14 bases. Germline CDR1 reads WNHNN; CDR2 reads SYGVQD (reference sequence). CDR3 length: 13 amino acids. TCRdb's table, derived via immunoSEQ multiplex PCR, lists solely in-frame clones and lacks some. The data show over 20,000 clones, with more than 65% seen just once and roughly a tenth held by the top ten. The data were obtained in a study of T cells in localized non-small cell lung cancer. Study findings and constraints: Appearance in adjacent lung was seen for a median approximately 60 of the top 100 tumor clones.

This specimen consisted of peripheral blood, obtained before any cancer treatment. The chain is built from TRBV10-1 and TRBJ2-3; D might be TRBD2 (5 bases). The receptor comes from a man aged 40-75 years with stage III squamous cell lung carcinoma. Written as DNA, the CDR3 is TGCGCCACCCGGGGTAGCTTGACAGATACGCAGTATTTT. Its translation is CATRGSLTDTQYF.